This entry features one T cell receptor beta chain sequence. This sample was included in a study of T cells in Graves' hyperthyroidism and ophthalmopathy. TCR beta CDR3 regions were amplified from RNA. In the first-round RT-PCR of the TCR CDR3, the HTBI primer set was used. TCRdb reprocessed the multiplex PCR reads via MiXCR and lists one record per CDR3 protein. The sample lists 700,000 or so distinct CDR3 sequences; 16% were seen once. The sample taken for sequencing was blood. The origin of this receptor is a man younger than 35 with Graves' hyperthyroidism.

The CDR3 region has the DNA TGCAGTGCTCAAGGGCCAGGGGTCGGTGGAGCTTTCTTT. Translation gives CSAQGPGVGGAFF. This chain connects TRBV20-1 to TRBJ1-1, with D possibly TRBD1 on 6 matching bases. The CDR3 extends over 13 amino acids. Germline V gives CDR1 DFQATT, CDR2 SNEGSKA (reference sequence). V was trimmed by 5 bases and J by 10 bases, leaving 20 bases between them.